Listed below are T cell receptor beta chains from one sample, sequenced in a study of T cell changes during pregnancy in multiple sclerosis. Some clones are missing from TCRdb's copy, which holds only in-frame ones; the method was immunoSEQ multiplex PCR. This sample has 40,000 or so clones; nearly 95% occur once, and the top ten carry about 0.34%. The sequencing here drew on CD4+ T cells from peripheral blood mononuclear cells, taken after pregnancy. These receptor sequences come from a female donor in good health, enrolled as a control in a pregnancy study. The CDR3 runs from the conserved cysteine through the conserved F or W. A D gene is named only where the DNA matches it firmly. Not all rows give a size; the values are once, few, many and, for expanded clones, a class.

V gene,D gene,clone size,J gene,CDR3 protein,CDR3 DNA
TRBV28,-,-,TRBJ2-5,CASIQTGRETQYF,TGTGCCAGCATCCAAACAGGGCGGGAGACCCAGTACTTC
TRBV18,-,-,TRBJ2-3,CASSPDGGYGDTQYF,TGTGCCAGCTCACCGGACGGGGGATATGGTGATACGCAGTATTTT
TRBV5-6,-,-,TRBJ2-1,CASSEDRGQEQFF,TGTGCCAGCAGCGAAGACCGAGGACAAGAGCAGTTCTTC
TRBV10-3,-,-,TRBJ1-1,CAISPPGGNTEAFF,TGTGCCATCAGTCCCCCGGGAGGTAACACTGAAGCTTTCTTT
TRBV19,TRBD1,-,TRBJ1-2,CASSIRGDREGYTF,TGTGCCAGTAGTATAAGGGGGGACAGGGAAGGCTACACCTTC
TRBV19,TRBD2,-,TRBJ2-1,CASRGREGPNEQFF,TGTGCCAGTAGGGGGCGGGAGGGCCCCAATGAGCAGTTCTTC
TRBV6-5,-,-,TRBJ1-4,CASTKYRSVNEKLFF,TGTGCCAGCACCAAGTATAGATCCGTTAATGAAAAACTGTTTTTT
TRBV5-6,TRBD2,-,TRBJ2-1,CASSDDFSSGPYNEQFF,TGTGCCAGCAGTGATGACTTTTCTAGCGGGCCCTACAATGAGCAGTTCTTC
TRBV19,-,-,TRBJ2-1,CASSGGQKINEQFF,TGTGCCAGTAGTGGCGGACAGAAGATCAATGAGCAGTTCTTC
TRBV2,TRBD1,-,TRBJ1-1,CASSVQGAEVTEAFF,TGTGCCAGCAGTGTACAGGGGGCGGAGGTCACTGAAGCTTTCTTT
TRBV14,-,-,TRBJ1-4,CASSRLGGVEKLFF,TGTGCCAGCAGCCGCCTAGGAGGGGTGGAAAAACTGTTTTTT
TRBV5-5,TRBD1,-,TRBJ1-4,CASSWRDRGPTNEKLFF,TGTGCCAGCAGCTGGAGGGACAGGGGCCCAACTAATGAAAAACTGTTTTTT
TRBV2,-,-,TRBJ2-1,CASSDGTPTRDEQFF,TGTGCCAGCAGTGACGGGACTCCAACAAGGGATGAGCAGTTCTTC
TRBV10-2,-,-,TRBJ1-5,CASSQDSSQPQHF,TGCGCCAGCAGTCAGGATTCGAGTCAGCCCCAGCATTTT
TRBV5-6,TRBD1,once,TRBJ1-1,CASSLVRGTGRLNTEAFF,TGTGCCAGCAGCTTGGTACGGGGGACAGGGCGCTTGAACACTGAAGCTTTCTTT
TRBV18,-,-,TRBJ2-4,CASSPGGLGIQYF,TGTGCCAGCTCACCCGGCGGCTTGGGCATTCAGTACTTC
TRBV19,TRBD1,-,TRBJ2-7,CASSIGTGGVYEQYF,TGTGCCAGTAGTATAGGGACAGGCGGCGTTTACGAGCAGTACTTC
TRBV9,TRBD2,once,TRBJ2-5,CASSFRLAGIEETQYF,TGTGCCAGCAGCTTTCGACTAGCGGGGATAGAGGAGACCCAGTACTTC
TRBV11-2,-,-,TRBJ1-5,CASSLGAGQPQHF,TGTGCCAGCAGCTTAGGGGCAGGCCAGCCCCAGCATTTT
TRBV6-4,TRBD1,-,TRBJ2-3,CASSTTGGTDTQYF,TGTGCCAGCAGTACGACAGGGGGCACAGATACGCAGTATTTT
TRBV27,-,-,TRBJ1-1,CASSLISGGGTEAFF,TGTGCCAGCAGTTTAATCTCCGGGGGAGGGACTGAAGCTTTCTTT
TRBV11-2,-,-,TRBJ2-4,CASSRDYAKNIQYF,TGTGCCAGCAGTCGAGACTATGCCAAAAACATTCAGTACTTC
TRBV6-1,-,-,TRBJ1-5,CASRPAGGAWPQHF,TGTGCCAGCAGGCCGGCGGGGGGCGCTTGGCCCCAGCATTTT